This record looks at one TCR beta chain sequence and its context. Sequencing was performed with immunoSEQ multiplex PCR; in TCRdb, only in-frame clones are kept and a portion is missing. The sample has over 95,000 clones; about nine tenths are singletons. The data derive from a study of T cell responses to AZD1222 COVID-19 vaccine. The sequence was collected from an adult in good health. Source: peripheral blood, taken on day 0 of AZD1222 vaccination.

The CDR3 region has the DNA TGTGCCAGCACCTCGGACAGGACCACAGATACGCAGTATTTT. Amino acids: CASTSDRTTDTQYF. The V gene is TRBV2, the J gene TRBJ2-3; 7 positions match TRBD1. The germline CDR1 and CDR2 sequences are SNHLY and FYNNEI. The CDR3 runs 14 residues. The ends lost 7 bases at V and 2 bases at J; junction bases unmatched: 6.